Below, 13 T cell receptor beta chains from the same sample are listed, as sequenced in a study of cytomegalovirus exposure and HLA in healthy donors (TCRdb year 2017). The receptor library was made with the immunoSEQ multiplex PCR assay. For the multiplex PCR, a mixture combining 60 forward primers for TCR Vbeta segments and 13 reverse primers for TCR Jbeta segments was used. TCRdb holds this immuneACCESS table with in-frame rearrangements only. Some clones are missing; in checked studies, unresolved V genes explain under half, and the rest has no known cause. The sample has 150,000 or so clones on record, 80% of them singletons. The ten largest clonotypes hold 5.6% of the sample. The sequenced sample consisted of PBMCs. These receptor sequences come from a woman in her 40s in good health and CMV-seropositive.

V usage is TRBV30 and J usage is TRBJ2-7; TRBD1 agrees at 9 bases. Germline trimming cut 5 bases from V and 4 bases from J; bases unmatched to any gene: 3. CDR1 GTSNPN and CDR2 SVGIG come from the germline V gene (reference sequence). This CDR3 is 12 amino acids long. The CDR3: CAWETGGYEQYF. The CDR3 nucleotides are TGTGCCTGGGAGACAGGGGGGTACGAGCAGTACTTC.

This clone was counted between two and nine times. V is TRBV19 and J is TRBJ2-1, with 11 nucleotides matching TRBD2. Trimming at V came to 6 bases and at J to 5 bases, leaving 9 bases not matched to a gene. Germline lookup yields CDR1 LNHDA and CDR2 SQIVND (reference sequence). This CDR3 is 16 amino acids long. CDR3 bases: TGTGCCAGTAGCATCCGGAGACTAGCGGGGAACAATGAGCAGTTCTTC. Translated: CASSIRRLAGNNEQFF.

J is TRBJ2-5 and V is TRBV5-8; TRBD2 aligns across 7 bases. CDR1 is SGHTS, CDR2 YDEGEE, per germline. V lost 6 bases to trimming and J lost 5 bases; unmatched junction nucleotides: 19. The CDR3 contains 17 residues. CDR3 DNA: TGTGCCAGCACCCTGGGGGGGAGGGCGGGGGAATGGGAGACCCAGTACTTC. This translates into CASTLGGRAGEWETQYF.

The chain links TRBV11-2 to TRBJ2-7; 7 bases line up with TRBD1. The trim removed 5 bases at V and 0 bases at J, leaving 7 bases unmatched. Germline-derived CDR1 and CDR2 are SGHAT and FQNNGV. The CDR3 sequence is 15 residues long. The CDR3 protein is CASSEHRGSSYEQYF. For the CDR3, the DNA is TGTGCCAGCAGCGAACACAGGGGAAGCTCCTACGAGCAGTACTTC. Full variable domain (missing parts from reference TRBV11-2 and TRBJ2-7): EAGVAQSPRYKIIEKRQSVAFWCNPISGHATLYWYQQILGQGPKLLIQFQNNGVVDDSQLPKDRFSAERLKGVDSTLKIQPAKLEDSAVYLCASSEHRGSSYEQYFGPGTRLTVT.

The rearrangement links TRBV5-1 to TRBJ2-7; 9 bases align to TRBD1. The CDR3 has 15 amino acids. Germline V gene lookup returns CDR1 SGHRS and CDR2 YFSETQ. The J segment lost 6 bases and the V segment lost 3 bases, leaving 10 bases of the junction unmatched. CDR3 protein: CASSSETGGFSEQYF. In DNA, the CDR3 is TGCGCCAGCAGCTCCGAGACAGGGGGTTTTTCCGAGCAGTACTTC.

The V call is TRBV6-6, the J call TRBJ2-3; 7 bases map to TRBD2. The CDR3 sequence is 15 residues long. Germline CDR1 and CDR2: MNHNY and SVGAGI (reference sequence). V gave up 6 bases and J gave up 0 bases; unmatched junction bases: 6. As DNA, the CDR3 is TGTGCCAGCAGCCGGGACTACCGTAGCACAGATACGCAGTATTTT. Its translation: CASSRDYRSTDTQYF.

The CDR3 nucleotides read TGTGCCAGCAGTGACCGCCCAGGGACCCAGTACTTC. This translates into CASSDRPGTQYF. The rearrangement joins TRBV27 to TRBJ2-5; D is unresolved. The CDR3 spans 12 residues. V was trimmed by 5 bases and J by 7 bases, leaving 11 bases between them. From germline, CDR1 is MNHEY and CDR2 SMNVEV (reference sequence).

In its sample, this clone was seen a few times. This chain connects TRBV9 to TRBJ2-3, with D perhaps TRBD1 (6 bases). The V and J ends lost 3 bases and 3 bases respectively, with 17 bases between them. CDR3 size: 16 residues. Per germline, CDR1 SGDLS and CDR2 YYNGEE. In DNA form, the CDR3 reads TGTGCCAGCAGCGCCAACCGGGGCAGGGGAACAGATACGCAGTATTTT. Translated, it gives CASSANRGRGTDTQYF.

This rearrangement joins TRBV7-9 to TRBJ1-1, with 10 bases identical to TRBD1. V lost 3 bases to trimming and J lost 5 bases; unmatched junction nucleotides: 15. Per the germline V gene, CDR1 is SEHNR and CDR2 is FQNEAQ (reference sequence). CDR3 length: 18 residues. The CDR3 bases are TGTGCCAGCAGCTTCCGTACCGGGACAGGGGCCCCTTTGACTGAAGCTTTCTTT. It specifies CASSFRTGTGAPLTEAFF.

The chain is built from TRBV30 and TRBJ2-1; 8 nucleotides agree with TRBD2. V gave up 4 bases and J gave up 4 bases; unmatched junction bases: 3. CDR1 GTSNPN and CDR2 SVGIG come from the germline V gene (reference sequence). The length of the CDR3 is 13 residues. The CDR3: CAWTSSGYNEQFF. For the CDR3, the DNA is TGTGCCTGGACCTCTAGCGGGTACAATGAGCAGTTCTTC.

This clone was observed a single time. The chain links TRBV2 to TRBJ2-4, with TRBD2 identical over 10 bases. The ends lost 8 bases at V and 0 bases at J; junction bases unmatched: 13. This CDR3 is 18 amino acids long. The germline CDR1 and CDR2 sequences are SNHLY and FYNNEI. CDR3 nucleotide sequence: TGTGCCAGCTCCGGGGGACTAGCGCTCATACTAGCCAAAAACATTCAGTACTTC. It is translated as CASSGGLALILAKNIQYF.

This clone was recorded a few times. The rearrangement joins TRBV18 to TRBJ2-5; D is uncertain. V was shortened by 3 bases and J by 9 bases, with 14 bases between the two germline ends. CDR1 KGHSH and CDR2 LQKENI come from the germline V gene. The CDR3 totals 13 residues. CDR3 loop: CASSPFTSSAQYF. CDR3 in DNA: TGTGCCAGCTCACCTTTTACTTCGTCGGCCCAGTACTTC.

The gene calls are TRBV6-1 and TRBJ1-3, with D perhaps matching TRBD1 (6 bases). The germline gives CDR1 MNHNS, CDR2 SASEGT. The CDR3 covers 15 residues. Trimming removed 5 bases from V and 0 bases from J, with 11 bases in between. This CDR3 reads CASSSGATSGNTIYF. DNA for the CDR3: TGTGCCAGCAGTTCAGGGGCGACCTCTGGAAACACCATATATTTT.